These 29 T cell receptor beta chains originate from one sample sequenced in a study. Via MiXCR, TCRdb re-called the 5' RACE reads, giving one row per CDR3 protein. The table records some 40,000 distinct CDR3 sequences, less than 30% of them present only once. Specimen: memory CD4+ T cells sorted from a lymph node. This sample's subset: memory CD4+ T cells, CD4+CD45RO+CD25-. The receptors were gathered from a female donor with breast cancer.

The V call is TRBV6-5, the J call TRBJ2-7; 12 positions match TRBD2. The J segment lost 3 bases and the V segment lost 6 bases, leaving 9 bases of the junction unmatched. Germline lookup yields CDR1 MNHEY and CDR2 SVGAGI. This CDR3 has 16 amino acids. The CDR3 DNA follows: TGTGCCAGCAGCCGCCCGACTAGCGGGAGTATCTACGAGCAGTACTTC. Its protein product is CASSRPTSGSIYEQYF.

The sample holds a few counts of this clonotype. The chain recombines TRBV7-3 with TRBJ2-3; TRBD1 is a possible D gene (5 bases). The CDR3 has 12 residues. V was pared by 4 bases and J by 5 bases, with 7 bases between. Germline V CDR1 and CDR2: SGHTA, FQGTGA. CDR3 coding DNA: TGTGCCAGCAGCTCGCAGGGAGATACGCAGTATTTT. Its protein is CASSSQGDTQYF.

The chain couples TRBV24-1 to TRBJ2-1, with 9 bases lining up with TRBD2. V trimming: 7 bases; J trimming: 8 bases; junction bases outside the gene matches: 8. The CDR3 runs to 14 residues. Germline V lookup: CDR1 KGHDR, CDR2 SFDVKD. The CDR3 spells CATRRLAVGDEQFF. In DNA form, the CDR3 reads TGTGCCACCAGAAGACTAGCGGTAGGCGATGAGCAGTTCTTC.

The table lists this clonotype with many counts. DNA for the CDR3: TGCGCCAGCAGCTTGGAGGCTAGCGATGAGCAGTTCTTC. Its protein product is CASSLEASDEQFF. J is TRBJ2-1 and V is TRBV5-1; TRBD2 might be the D (6 bases). Germline lookup yields CDR1 SGHRS and CDR2 YFSETQ. V lost 0 bases and J 8 bases, leaving 9 bases between the germline ends. The CDR3 sequence is 13 residues long.

Only one count was recorded for this clonotype. At one of its ends the junction is not consistent with the germline gene, which may arise from a read error. This chain uses TRBV5-1 with TRBJ2-3; D is ambiguous. The germline V gene has CDR1 SGHRS and CDR2 YFSETQ. There are 14 residues in the CDR3. The CDR3 spells CASSLIRASETQYF. In DNA, the CDR3 is TGCGCCAGCAGCTTGATTAGGGCCTCAGAGACGCAGTATTTT.

Relative to its sample, this clonotype is medium-sized. This chain uses TRBV5-1 with TRBJ2-7; 8 nucleotides match TRBD1. V trimming: 4 bases; J trimming: 3 bases; junction bases outside the gene matches: 6. Germline-derived CDR1 and CDR2 are SGHRS and YFSETQ. This CDR3 contains 14 residues. DNA of the CDR3: TGCGCCAGCAGCCGGACAGGGTCTAACTACGAGCAGTACTTC. Protein sequence: CASSRTGSNYEQYF.

The chain carries TRBV6-1 and TRBJ1-1, with 7 bases fitting TRBD1. The CDR3 sequence is 14 residues long. Per the germline V gene, CDR1 is MNHNS and CDR2 is SASEGT. V lost 6 bases, J lost 4 bases, and 8 bases stayed unmatched. CDR3: CASSPLSGGTEAFF. Here the CDR3 DNA reads TGTGCCAGCAGCCCTTTGTCAGGGGGCACTGAAGCTTTCTTT.

About this clonotype itself: One end of the junction does not line up with germline, which may come from a read error. The chain is built from TRBV10-3 and TRBJ1-1; the D is unclear. CDR1 and CDR2 from the germline V gene are ENHRY and SYGVKD. The CDR3 has 13 residues. The chain's CDR3 is CAISEYGNTEAFF. CDR3 in DNA: TGTGCCATCAGCGAGTATGGGAACACTGAAGCTTTCTTT.

Remarks on this clonotype: At one end the junction does not follow the germline gene, possibly because of a read error. The rearrangement links TRBV6-5 to TRBJ2-1; the D gene is possibly TRBD2 (6 bases). This CDR3 is 14 amino acids long. Germline V gives CDR1 MNHEY, CDR2 SVGAGI. CDR3 sequence: CASRTGTDYNEQLF. In nucleotides, the CDR3 is TGTGCCAGCAGAACCGGGACTGATTACAATGAGCAGCTCTTC.

This clonotype was detected a few times. The chain combines TRBV5-1 with TRBJ2-3; 7 bases agree with TRBD2. CDR1 and CDR2 (germline): SGHRS, YFSETQ. The J segment lost 6 bases and the V segment lost 5 bases, leaving 9 bases of the junction unmatched. CDR3 length equals 14 residues. In DNA, the CDR3 is TGCGCCAGCAGGAATTGGCTAGCGGTCGATACGCAGTATTTT. Amino acids: CASRNWLAVDTQYF.

This clonotype occurred a few times. The chain links TRBV3-1 to TRBJ2-7, with D unclear. CDR1 is LGHDT and CDR2 is YNNKEL in the germline V gene (reference sequence). V was pared by 0 bases and J by 1 base, with 10 bases between. This CDR3 region has 15 residues. The CDR3: CASSQEGVRSYEQYF. In nucleotides, the CDR3 is TGTGCCAGCAGCCAAGAGGGCGTCCGGTCCTACGAGCAGTACTTC.

This clonotype was detected a few times. One end of the junction does not line up with germline, which may come from a read error. This chain joins TRBV20-1 and TRBJ1-1, with D tentatively TRBD1 (6 bases). The germline V gene has CDR1 DFQATT and CDR2 SNEGSKA (reference sequence). CDR3 length equals 12 residues. The CDR3 DNA reads TGCAGTGCTAGCTCAGGGGACACTGAAGCTTCCTTT. Amino acids: CSASSGDTEASF.

The chain uses TRBV5-1 and TRBJ2-7; 7 positions agree with TRBD1. The V gene end was trimmed by 3 bases and the J gene end by 3 bases; junction bases not matched to a gene: 9. From germline, CDR1 is SGHRS and CDR2 YFSETQ. The CDR3 covers 15 residues. The CDR3 is CASSWSRTGNYEQYF. CDR3 nucleotides: TGCGCCAGCAGCTGGAGTCGGACAGGAAACTACGAGCAGTACTTC.

This clonotype has only one observation. The CDR3 loop reads CAWKEGIYNEQFF. For the CDR3, the DNA is TGTGCCTGGAAGGAGGGTATCTACAATGAGCAGTTCTTC. The genes are TRBV30 and TRBJ2-1, with D possibly TRBD2 on 6 matching bases. The CDR3 length is 13 residues. Deletions cut 4 bases from V and 3 bases from J, with 10 bases between. CDR1 is GTSNPN and CDR2 is SVGIG in the germline V gene (reference sequence). Combining the CDR3 with reference TRBV30 and TRBJ2-1 gives the whole variable domain SQTIHQWPATLVQPVGSPLSLECTVEGTSNPNLYWYRQAAGRGLQLLFYSVGIGQISSEVPQNLSASRPQDRQFILSSKKLLLSDSGFYLCAWKEGIYNEQFFGPGTRLTVL.

This clonotype was detected only a few times. The rearrangement uses TRBV27 and TRBJ2-3; 12 bases are a match to TRBD2. CDR1 is MNHEY, CDR2 SMNVEV, per germline (reference sequence). With 2 bases clipped from V and 2 bases from J, the junction kept 2 bases outside the gene matches. This CDR3 has 16 residues. The CDR3 nucleotides are TGTGCCAGCAGTTTAAGACTAGCGGGGGTCACAGATACGCAGTATTTT. Encoded protein: CASSLRLAGVTDTQYF.

As for this clonotype: At one end, the junction sequence differs from germline, possibly due to a read error. This chain uses TRBV20-1 with TRBJ2-7; D may be TRBD2 (5 bases). The CDR3 contains 15 residues. Germline V gives CDR1 DFQATT, CDR2 SNEGSKA (reference sequence). CDR3 DNA: TGCAGTACTAGAGCTGGACGGACCCTCGGCAACGAGCAGTACTTC. It codes for CSTRAGRTLGNEQYF.

V gene TRBV28 combines with J gene TRBJ1-1, with D unresolved. This CDR3 has 11 amino acids. V lost 1 base to trimming and J lost 7 bases, with 4 bases between them. Germline V gives CDR1 MDHEN, CDR2 SYDVKM. CDR3 residues: CASSLYLEAFF. The CDR3 DNA is TGTGCCAGCAGTTTATATCTTGAAGCTTTCTTT.

This clonotype came up a few times. The chain recombines TRBV12-3 or TRBV12-4 with TRBJ2-3; 8 positions agree with TRBD1. This CDR3 is built from 16 residues. V dropped 3 bases and J dropped 5; count of bases not matched to a gene: 10. The CDR3 sequence: CASSLDGQGLGDTQYF. The CDR3 bases are TGTGCCAGCAGTTTGGACGGACAGGGCCTTGGAGATACGCAGTATTTT.

The genes are TRBV13 and TRBJ2-1; 16 bases map to TRBD2. Looked up from germline, CDR1 is PRHDT and CDR2 is FYEKMQ (reference sequence). The J segment lost 2 bases and the V segment lost 4 bases, leaving 5 bases of the junction unmatched. The CDR3 extends over 18 amino acids. The CDR3 here is CASSSPGTSGGAYNEQFF. CDR3 coding DNA: TGTGCCAGCAGCTCCCCCGGGACTAGCGGGGGGGCCTACAATGAGCAGTTCTTC.

The chain combines TRBV5-6 with TRBJ1-6, with a possible D match to TRBD1 (5 bases). Germline V gene lookup returns CDR1 SGHDT and CDR2 YYEEEE. This CDR3 spans 15 amino acids. Between the trimmed V and J ends, which lost 4 bases and 11 bases, there was a span of 19 bases. Written as DNA, the CDR3 is TGTGCCAGCAGCCTTGCCGGGCCCCGGGGCCCACCCCTCCACTTT. Its protein product is CASSLAGPRGPPLHF.

This chain joins TRBV12-3 or TRBV12-4 and TRBJ2-3; D is perhaps TRBD2 (6 bases). The CDR3 runs to 15 residues. V lost 5 bases and J lost 0, with 12 bases in between. The CDR3 coding sequence is TGTGCCAGCAGTCGGGTTAGCGGTAGCACAGATACGCAGTATTTT. Its translation: CASSRVSGSTDTQYF.

The rearrangement joins TRBV29-1 to TRBJ2-7; D may be TRBD2 (6 bases). The CDR3 contains 12 residues. The germline V and J ends were trimmed by 3 bases and 5 bases, with 11 bases remaining between them. CDR1 and CDR2 (germline): SQVTM, ANQGSEA. CDR3 nucleotide sequence: TGCAGCGTTGATCGGGGGTCCAACGAGCAGTACTTC. This gives the protein CSVDRGSNEQYF.

The chain joins TRBV12-3 or TRBV12-4 to TRBJ2-2; 10 nucleotides match TRBD2. This CDR3 has 16 amino acids. With 6 bases clipped from V and 5 bases from J, the junction kept 9 bases outside the gene matches. CDR3 DNA sequence: TGTGCCAGCAGCCTCTATAGGACTAGCGGAACCGGGGAGCTGTTTTTT. The encoded protein is CASSLYRTSGTGELFF.

The J gene is TRBJ2-7, the V gene TRBV9, with 7 bases lining up with TRBD2. The germline V gene has CDR1 SGDLS and CDR2 YYNGEE. This CDR3 is built from 15 residues. Trimming removed 0 bases from V and 6 bases from J; junction bases left unmatched: 9. The CDR3: CASSVGTTLAPEQYF. CDR3 sequence (DNA): TGTGCCAGCAGCGTAGGGACAACACTAGCGCCCGAGCAGTACTTC.

The chain employs TRBV4-3 and TRBJ1-1; D gene ambiguous. CDR1 LGHNA and CDR2 YSLEER come from the germline V gene. Deletions cut 5 bases from V and 7 bases from J, with 14 bases between. This CDR3 has 13 amino acids. CDR3 sequence reads: CASSYEMGVEAFF. CDR3 in DNA: TGCGCCAGCAGCTACGAAATGGGCGTTGAAGCTTTCTTT.

The chain employs TRBV9 and TRBJ2-7, with TRBD1 matching over 7 bases. This CDR3 has 15 residues. CDR1 and CDR2 (germline): SGDLS, YYNGEE. V dropped 0 bases and J dropped 4; count of bases not matched to a gene: 7. CDR3 loop: CASSVATGSRYEQYF. In nucleotides, the CDR3 is TGTGCCAGCAGCGTAGCGACAGGGAGTAGGTACGAGCAGTACTTC. The full variable domain, completed using reference TRBV9 and TRBJ2-7, is DSGVTQTPKHLITATGQRVTLRCSPRSGDLSVYWYQQSLDQGLQFLIQYYNGEERAKGNILERFSAQQFPDLHSELNLSSLELGDSALYFCASSVATGSRYEQYFGPGTRLTVT.

This clonotype was observed a few times. CDR3 bases: TGTGCCAGCAGCCAAAGGACAGGGAGGTCCTACGAGCAGTACTTC. Encoded protein: CASSQRTGRSYEQYF. The chain recombines TRBV7-9 with TRBJ2-7; the match to TRBD1 covers 8 bases. CDR1 is SEHNR, CDR2 FQNEAQ, per germline (reference sequence). The V segment lost 5 bases and the J segment 1 base; nucleotides outside the gene matches: 7. The CDR3 sequence is 15 residues long.

This clonotype was seen more than once but under ten times. One base away lies a much larger clone, so this may be a sequencing read error. This rearrangement joins TRBV20-1 to TRBJ1-2, with 7 bases fitting TRBD1. The CDR3 loop spans 12 amino acids. Germline assignment: CDR1 DFQATT and CDR2 SNEGSKA (reference sequence). With V trimmed by 5 bases and J by 3 bases, 3 bases remained unmatched. CDR3 loop: CSALDRDYGYTF. CDR3 sequence (DNA): TGCAGTGCTCTCGACAGGGACTATGGCTACACCTTC.

This clonotype was found many times. The chain carries TRBV20-1 and TRBJ2-1, with 14 positions matching TRBD2. The V gene end was trimmed by 3 bases and the J gene end by 8 bases; junction bases not matched to a gene: 6. The CDR3 is 15 amino acids. Germline-derived CDR1 and CDR2 are DFQATT and SNEGSKA (reference sequence). As DNA, the CDR3 is TGCAGTGCTAGGCAGACTAGCGGGAGGGCCCATGAGCAGTTCTTC. Translating it yields CSARQTSGRAHEQFF.